This TCR beta chain was retrieved from a study of cytomegalovirus exposure and HLA in healthy donors. General study findings and limits: The authors later linked a missense DCLRE1C variant to TCR beta V- and J-gene trimming.

Primers for the PCR totalled 60 Vbeta and 13 Jbeta. Libraries were prepared by immunoSEQ multiplex PCR; TCRdb keeps only in-frame clonotypes and omits some of them. This repertoire includes approximately 140,000 clones. The CDR3 totals 14 residues. V was clipped by 3 bases and J by 10 bases, with 18 bases between them. CDR1 is MDHEN and CDR2 is SYDVKM in the germline V gene. On this clone: Its specificity is unknown.

The chain uses TRBV28 and TRBJ1-2, with a tentative D call TRBD1 (6 bases). Sequencing was performed on PBMCs. The sequence derives from a woman aged 40 to 49 in good health and CMV-seronegative. CDR3 region: CASSFLRGENNYTF. CDR3 DNA: TGTGCCAGCAGTTTCCTCAGGGGCGAAAACAACTACACCTTC.